The rows below give T cell receptor beta chains drawn from one sample of a study of Graves' ophthalmopathy and Graves' hyperthyroidism. TCRdb reprocessed the multiplex PCR reads with MiXCR, giving one entry per CDR3 protein. The sample has about 700,000 distinct CDR3 sequences, 35% to 45% seen once. Sequenced sample: peripheral blood. The receptors shown here come from an adult man with Graves' ophthalmopathy. Each CDR3 is given with its conserved first and last residue. A D gene is named only where the DNA matches it firmly. Some rows have no size entry. The others give once, few or many, or a class for an expanded clone.

v_gene: TRBV7-9; abundance: many; j_gene: TRBJ2-6; d_gene: .; CDR3aa: CASSLESGANVLTF; CDR3nt: TGTGCCAGCAGCCTGGAAAGTGGGGCCAACGTCCTGACTTTC
v_gene: TRBV5-4; abundance: few; j_gene: TRBJ2-5; d_gene: TRBD1; CDR3aa: CASRISDRERQETQYF; CDR3nt: TGTGCCAGCAGGATCAGCGACAGGGAGAGACAAGAGACCCAGTACTTC
v_gene: TRBV14; abundance: few; j_gene: TRBJ1-2; d_gene: .; CDR3aa: CASSPSPGWRGDGYTF; CDR3nt: TGTGCCAGCTCACCATCCCCCGGGTGGAGAGGAGATGGCTACACCTTC
v_gene: TRBV2; abundance: .; j_gene: TRBJ1-1; d_gene: .; CDR3aa: CASSQPSGQMNTEAFF; CDR3nt: TGTGCCAGCAGCCAGCCATCGGGCCAGATGAACACTGAAGCTTTCTTT
v_gene: TRBV20-1; abundance: .; j_gene: TRBJ1-6; d_gene: TRBD1; CDR3aa: CSARGRKGQGVSSYNSPLHF; CDR3nt: TGCAGTGCTAGAGGGAGAAAGGGACAGGGGGTGAGCTCCTATAATTCACCCCTCCACTTT
v_gene: TRBV19; abundance: .; j_gene: TRBJ1-5; d_gene: .; CDR3aa: CASSIVGGHQPQHF; CDR3nt: TGTGCCAGTAGTATCGTGGGAGGGCATCAGCCCCAGCATTTT
v_gene: TRBV20-1; abundance: .; j_gene: TRBJ1-3; d_gene: .; CDR3aa: CSARPGTGNTIYF; CDR3nt: TGCAGTGCTAGGCCCGGGACCGGAAACACCATATATTTT
v_gene: TRBV5-6; abundance: .; j_gene: TRBJ1-5; d_gene: TRBD1; CDR3aa: CASSIRDRNNQPQHF; CDR3nt: TGTGCCAGCAGCATCCGGGACAGGAACAATCAGCCCCAGCATTTT
v_gene: TRBV7-9; abundance: many; j_gene: TRBJ1-4; d_gene: .; CDR3aa: CASSAGGEKLFF; CDR3nt: TGTGCCAGCAGTGCAGGCGGCGAAAAACTGTTTTTT
v_gene: TRBV2; abundance: many; j_gene: TRBJ1-4; d_gene: TRBD1; CDR3aa: CASSPRAQGAGEKLFF; CDR3nt: TGTGCCAGCAGTCCAAGGGCACAGGGGGCAGGTGAAAAACTGTTTTTT
v_gene: TRBV19; abundance: many; j_gene: TRBJ1-1; d_gene: TRBD1; CDR3aa: CASREDRGHTEAFF; CDR3nt: TGTGCCAGTCGGGAGGACAGGGGGCACACTGAAGCTTTCTTT
v_gene: TRBV24-1; abundance: .; j_gene: TRBJ1-1; d_gene: .; CDR3aa: CATRDSGGEAFF; CDR3nt: TGTGCCACCAGGGACTCGGGGGGTGAAGCTTTCTTT
v_gene: TRBV7-9; abundance: .; j_gene: TRBJ2-3; d_gene: .; CDR3aa: CASRPGRGPRVPQYF; CDR3nt: TGTGCCAGCAGACCGGGGAGGGGGCCCCGGGTCCCGCAGTATTTT
v_gene: TRBV5-8; abundance: few; j_gene: TRBJ1-3; d_gene: .; CDR3aa: CASSLTPWNTIYF; CDR3nt: TGTGCCAGCAGCTTGACCCCTTGGAACACCATATATTTT
v_gene: TRBV5-1; abundance: many; j_gene: TRBJ1-5; d_gene: TRBD1; CDR3aa: CASSLFPAPPGQGNQPQHF; CDR3nt: TGCGCCAGCAGCTTATTCCCCGCTCCACCGGGACAGGGCAATCAGCCCCAGCATTTT
v_gene: TRBV7-9; abundance: .; j_gene: TRBJ2-5; d_gene: TRBD1; CDR3aa: CASSSSGTGVQPQYF; CDR3nt: TGTGCCAGCAGCTCCTCCGGGACAGGGGTTCAGCCCCAGTACTTC
v_gene: TRBV20-1; abundance: .; j_gene: TRBJ2-1; d_gene: TRBD2; CDR3aa: CSARLSGGANEQFF; CDR3nt: TGCAGTGCTAGACTCAGCGGGGGGGCGAATGAGCAGTTCTTC
v_gene: TRBV7-8; abundance: .; j_gene: TRBJ2-5; d_gene: TRBD1; CDR3aa: CASSLAGTGGLNF; CDR3nt: TGTGCCAGCAGCTTAGCGGGGACAGGGGGCCTGAACTTC
v_gene: TRBV20-1; abundance: .; j_gene: TRBJ2-3; d_gene: .; CDR3aa: CSASTRRVTDTQYF; CDR3nt: TGCAGTGCTAGTACGCGGAGAGTCACAGATACGCAGTATTTT
v_gene: TRBV19; abundance: many; j_gene: TRBJ1-2; d_gene: .; CDR3aa: CASSITTGTSGYGYTF; CDR3nt: TGTGCCAGTAGTATCACGACAGGAACGTCGGGCTATGGCTACACCTTC
v_gene: TRBV7-9; abundance: many; j_gene: TRBJ1-5; d_gene: .; CDR3aa: CASSRDGDRQPQHF; CDR3nt: TGTGCCAGCAGCCGTGATGGGGATCGACAGCCCCAGCATTTT
v_gene: TRBV19; abundance: few; j_gene: TRBJ2-5; d_gene: TRBD2; CDR3aa: CASSIGAGGRQETQYF; CDR3nt: TGTGCCAGTAGTATTGGTGCGGGAGGGCGGCAAGAGACCCAGTACTTC
v_gene: TRBV5-1; abundance: .; j_gene: TRBJ2-7; d_gene: .; CDR3aa: CASRSGQGLAPHEQYF; CDR3nt: TGCGCCAGCAGATCAGGACAGGGACTAGCACCGCACGAGCAGTACTTC
v_gene: TRBV7-8; abundance: many; j_gene: TRBJ1-1; d_gene: TRBD1; CDR3aa: CASSSGQTMNTEAFF; CDR3nt: TGTGCCAGCAGCTCGGGACAGACAATGAACACTGAAGCTTTCTTT
v_gene: TRBV15; abundance: .; j_gene: TRBJ2-2; d_gene: TRBD1; CDR3aa: CATSIQRGQGRAGELFF; CDR3nt: TGTGCCACCAGCATCCAAAGGGGACAGGGGAGGGCCGGGGAGCTGTTTTTT
v_gene: TRBV20-1; abundance: .; j_gene: TRBJ1-1; d_gene: .; CDR3aa: CSASGLKGNTEAFF; CDR3nt: TGCAGTGCTAGTGGTTTGAAGGGGAACACTGAAGCTTTCTTT
v_gene: TRBV12-3/TRBV12-4; abundance: .; j_gene: TRBJ2-3; d_gene: .; CDR3aa: CASSGLAPDTQYF; CDR3nt: TGTGCCAGCAGCGGACTTGCGCCAGATACGCAGTATTTT
v_gene: TRBV7-3; abundance: once; j_gene: TRBJ2-7; d_gene: TRBD2; CDR3aa: CASSLDSAGTSGSTWYF; CDR3nt: TGTGCCAGCAGCCTGGACAGTGCTGGGACTAGCGGGAGTACATGGTACTTC
v_gene: TRBV20-1; abundance: many; j_gene: TRBJ1-2; d_gene: TRBD1; CDR3aa: CSAIDRANYGYTF; CDR3nt: TGCAGTGCTATCGACAGGGCCAACTATGGCTACACCTTC
v_gene: TRBV20-1; abundance: many; j_gene: TRBJ2-5; d_gene: .; CDR3aa: CSATGFVETQYF; CDR3nt: TGCAGTGCTACAGGGTTTGTTGAGACCCAGTACTTC
v_gene: TRBV24-1; abundance: .; j_gene: TRBJ1-2; d_gene: TRBD1; CDR3aa: CATSRTGSTVESGYTF; CDR3nt: TGTGCCACCAGTCGGACAGGGTCCACCGTCGAATCAGGCTACACCTTC
v_gene: TRBV7-8; abundance: many; j_gene: TRBJ1-3; d_gene: .; CDR3aa: CASSFATAGPSGNTIYF; CDR3nt: TGTGCCAGCAGCTTCGCGACAGCGGGGCCCTCTGGAAACACCATATATTTT
v_gene: TRBV12-5; abundance: few; j_gene: TRBJ2-7; d_gene: .; CDR3aa: CASGLGPQAYEQYF; CDR3nt: TGTGCTAGTGGTTTGGGGCCTCAAGCCTACGAGCAGTACTTC
v_gene: TRBV2; abundance: many; j_gene: TRBJ2-7; d_gene: TRBD1; CDR3aa: CATRMGQGIHEQYF; CDR3nt: TGTGCCACCCGAATGGGACAGGGGATTCACGAGCAGTACTTC
v_gene: TRBV2; abundance: .; j_gene: TRBJ1-4; d_gene: .; CDR3aa: CASSDGRQSLLGEKLFF; CDR3nt: TGTGCCAGCAGTGACGGGAGGCAAAGCCTCTTGGGCGAAAAACTGTTTTTT
v_gene: TRBV7-9; abundance: many; j_gene: TRBJ1-3; d_gene: TRBD1; CDR3aa: CASSPRPGTGSSGNTIYF; CDR3nt: TGTGCCAGCAGCCCCCGCCCTGGGACAGGGAGCTCTGGAAACACCATATATTTT
v_gene: TRBV19; abundance: many; j_gene: TRBJ2-7; d_gene: .; CDR3aa: CASSPVRGGYEQYF; CDR3nt: TGTGCCAGTAGCCCGGTCCGAGGGGGCTACGAGCAGTACTTC
v_gene: TRBV6-5; abundance: many; j_gene: TRBJ1-6; d_gene: TRBD1; CDR3aa: CASSYSKQGNSPLHF; CDR3nt: TGTGCCAGCAGTTACTCGAAACAGGGGAATTCACCCCTCCACTTT
v_gene: TRBV29-1; abundance: .; j_gene: TRBJ2-7; d_gene: TRBD1; CDR3aa: CSVDLTGGSYEQYF; CDR3nt: TGCAGCGTTGACTTGACAGGGGGATCCTACGAGCAGTACTTC
v_gene: TRBV20-1; abundance: many; j_gene: TRBJ2-7; d_gene: TRBD1; CDR3aa: CSARKRTGSYEQYF; CDR3nt: TGCAGTGCTAGAAAAAGGACAGGGAGCTACGAGCAGTACTTC
v_gene: TRBV7-2; abundance: few; j_gene: TRBJ2-1; d_gene: .; CDR3aa: CASSLGLHNEQFF; CDR3nt: TGTGCCAGCAGCTTAGGTCTCCACAATGAGCAGTTCTTC
v_gene: TRBV12-3/TRBV12-4; abundance: .; j_gene: TRBJ1-2; d_gene: TRBD1; CDR3aa: CASSSGTGQGGYTF; CDR3nt: TGTGCCAGCAGTTCCGGGACAGGTCAGGGTGGCTACACCTTC
v_gene: TRBV4-1; abundance: .; j_gene: TRBJ2-1; d_gene: TRBD1; CDR3aa: CASSQVGQVLEEQFF; CDR3nt: TGCGCCAGCAGCCAGGTCGGACAGGTCTTGGAGGAGCAGTTCTTC
v_gene: TRBV6-2/TRBV6-3; abundance: .; j_gene: TRBJ2-6; d_gene: .; CDR3aa: CASRDRVLTF; CDR3nt: TGTGCCAGCCGTGACAGGGTCCTGACTTTC
v_gene: TRBV5-1; abundance: .; j_gene: TRBJ2-7; d_gene: TRBD2; CDR3aa: CASSLGGPGGQYF; CDR3nt: TGCGCCAGCAGCCTCGGGGGACCGGGGGGGCAGTACTTC
v_gene: TRBV15; abundance: many; j_gene: TRBJ1-5; d_gene: TRBD1; CDR3aa: CATNRDRGHQPQHF; CDR3nt: TGTGCCACGAACCGGGACAGGGGGCATCAGCCCCAGCATTTT
v_gene: TRBV2; abundance: .; j_gene: TRBJ1-2; d_gene: .; CDR3aa: CASSEGWGQHYGYTF; CDR3nt: TGTGCCAGCAGTGAAGGGTGGGGGCAGCACTATGGCTACACCTTC
v_gene: TRBV25-1; abundance: once; j_gene: TRBJ2-7; d_gene: TRBD2; CDR3aa: CASSRGGGSYEQYF; CDR3nt: TGCGCCAGCAGCCGCGGGGGGGGATCCTACGAGCAGTACTTC
v_gene: TRBV7-6; abundance: .; j_gene: TRBJ1-2; d_gene: .; CDR3aa: CASSPLIWQGSLHGYTF; CDR3nt: TGTGCCAGCAGCCCGTTAATCTGGCAGGGGTCCCTTCATGGCTACACCTTC
v_gene: TRBV25-1; abundance: many; j_gene: TRBJ2-1; d_gene: .; CDR3aa: CASSSTGSYNEQFF; CDR3nt: TGTGCCAGCAGTTCGACGGGAAGTTACAATGAGCAGTTCTTC
v_gene: TRBV10-3; abundance: many; j_gene: TRBJ1-1; d_gene: .; CDR3aa: CASSSSRLTNTEAFF; CDR3nt: TGTGCCAGCAGTTCCTCCCGACTGACTAACACTGAAGCTTTCTTT
v_gene: TRBV7-6; abundance: many; j_gene: TRBJ1-5; d_gene: .; CDR3aa: CASSPEGGQPQHF; CDR3nt: TGTGCCAGCAGCCCGGAGGGAGGTCAGCCCCAGCATTTT
v_gene: TRBV10-3; abundance: .; j_gene: TRBJ1-2; d_gene: .; CDR3aa: CASRVSDNYGYTF; CDR3nt: TGTGCCAGCAGGGTCTCTGATAACTATGGCTACACCTTC
v_gene: TRBV29-1; abundance: many; j_gene: TRBJ1-2; d_gene: .; CDR3aa: CSVEDADRALDGYTF; CDR3nt: TGCAGCGTTGAAGATGCAGACCGGGCACTGGATGGCTACACCTTC
v_gene: TRBV20-1; abundance: many; j_gene: TRBJ2-7; d_gene: TRBD1; CDR3aa: CSATGTGGLNEQYF; CDR3nt: TGCAGTGCGACCGGGACAGGGGGCTTGAACGAGCAGTACTTC
v_gene: TRBV10-3; abundance: .; j_gene: TRBJ2-7; d_gene: TRBD1; CDR3aa: CASSYGTGSHEQYF; CDR3nt: TGTGCCAGCAGTTACGGGACAGGGAGCCACGAGCAGTACTTC
v_gene: TRBV12-3/TRBV12-4; abundance: .; j_gene: TRBJ1-6; d_gene: TRBD1; CDR3aa: CASNNPGTGGMYSPLHF; CDR3nt: TGTGCCAGCAACAATCCGGGGACAGGGGGCATGTATTCACCCCTCCACTTT
v_gene: TRBV29-1; abundance: .; j_gene: TRBJ2-5; d_gene: TRBD1; CDR3aa: CSVAIRGTGGSETQYF; CDR3nt: TGCAGCGTTGCAATCCGCGGGACAGGGGGGTCAGAGACCCAGTACTTC